These T cell receptor beta chains were read from a single sample in a study of graft-versus-host responses after intestinal transplantation. Clones were sequenced by immunoSEQ multiplex PCR, and TCRdb holds only the in-frame ones, with some missing. The table includes several thousand clones, 27% detected once. This material consisted of alloreactive CD8+ T cells from a mixed lymphocyte reaction culture, taken before transplantation. The receptor source for this set is a human patient who was an organ donor for intestinal transplantation. Both conserved end residues are part of each CDR3. A D gene is named only where the DNA matches it firmly. Clone size appears in some rows only: once, few, many, or a class for an expanded clone.

V	J	size	D	DNA	CDR3
TRBV2	TRBJ2-7	NA	NA	TGTGCCAGCGCTTTTCCTATAAAGGGGCCCTACGAGCAGTACTTC	CASAFPIKGPYEQYF
TRBV6-1	TRBJ1-3	medium-sized	NA	TGTGCCAGCAGTGACGTTGGATCCGGAAACACCATATATTTT	CASSDVGSGNTIYF
TRBV11-2	TRBJ1-1	NA	NA	TGTGCCAGCAGCTTATTTCCCAGAAACACTGAAGCTTTCTTT	CASSLFPRNTEAFF
TRBV9	TRBJ2-7	NA	TRBD2	TGTGCCAGCAGCTCCTCCAGCGGGGATACCTACGAGCAGTACTTC	CASSSSSGDTYEQYF
TRBV4-1	TRBJ2-5	few	TRBD2	TGCGCCAGCAGCCAAGCGGCGGGGGGCCAAGAGACCCAGTACTTC	CASSQAAGGQETQYF
TRBV6-6	TRBJ2-7	NA	NA	TGTGCCAGCAGCTGGGATACCTACGAGCAGTACTTC	CASSWDTYEQYF
TRBV19	TRBJ2-7	medium-sized	TRBD2	TGTGCCAGTTGGGCGGGAGGGGGATACGAGCAGTACTTC	CASWAGGGYEQYF
TRBV27	TRBJ2-7	few	NA	TGTGCCAGCAGTTTAACGGGACAAGACTACGAGCAGTACTTC	CASSLTGQDYEQYF
TRBV4-3	TRBJ2-3	few	NA	TGCGCCAGCAGCCAAGATCGCGCTAGCACAGATACGCAGTATTTT	CASSQDRASTDTQYF
TRBV4-1	TRBJ2-1	NA	TRBD2	TGCGCCAGCAGCCAGGAACTAGCGGGAGGGCGGGATGAGCAGTTCTTC	CASSQELAGGRDEQFF
TRBV4-3	TRBJ1-1	NA	NA	TGCGCCAGCAGCCAAGATTCCGAAGCTTTCTTT	CASSQDSEAFF